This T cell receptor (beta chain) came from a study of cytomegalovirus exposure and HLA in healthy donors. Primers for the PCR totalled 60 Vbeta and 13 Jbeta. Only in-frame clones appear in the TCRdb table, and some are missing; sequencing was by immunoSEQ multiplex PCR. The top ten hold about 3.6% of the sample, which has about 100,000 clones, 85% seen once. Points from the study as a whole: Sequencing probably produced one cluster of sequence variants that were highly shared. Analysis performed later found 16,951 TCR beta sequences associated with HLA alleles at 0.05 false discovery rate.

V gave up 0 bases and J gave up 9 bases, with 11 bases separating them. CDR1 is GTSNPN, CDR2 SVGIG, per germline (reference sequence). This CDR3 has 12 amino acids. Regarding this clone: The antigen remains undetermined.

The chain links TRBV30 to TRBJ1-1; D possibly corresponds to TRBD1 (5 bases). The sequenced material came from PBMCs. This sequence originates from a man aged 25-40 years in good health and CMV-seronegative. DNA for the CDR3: TGTGCCTGGAGTGTAGCGGGGACTCAAGCTTTCTTT. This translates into CAWSVAGTQAFF.